Listed here are 16 T cell receptor beta chains from one sample, sequenced in a study of T cell responses to AZD1222 COVID-19 vaccine. Method: immunoSEQ multiplex PCR; TCRdb's copy keeps in-frame clones and lacks some. The sample shows more than 150,000 clones, 70% to 90% of them seen only once. The source material was peripheral blood, sampled 28 days after the second AZD1222 dose. The receptor source for this set is an adult who received the AZD1222 COVID-19 vaccine.

The chain uses TRBV28 and TRBJ2-2; 7 bases match TRBD1. Germline V gives CDR1 MDHEN, CDR2 SYDVKM. The V and J ends lost 7 bases and 2 bases, in that order; junction bases with no gene match: 10. The CDR3 extends over 16 amino acids. DNA for the CDR3: TGTGCCAGCATCTATGGTAGGGGGCTAAACACCGGGGAGCTGTTTTTT. Its protein product is CASIYGRGLNTGELFF. Based on the CDR3 plus reference TRBV28 and TRBJ2-2, the full variable domain is DVKVTQSSRYLVKRTGEKVFLECVQDMDHENMFWYRQDPGLGLRLIYFSYDVKMKEKGDIPEGYSVSREKKERFSLILESASTNQTSMYLCASIYGRGLNTGELFFGEGSRLTVL.

The chain is built from TRBV7-2 and TRBJ1-2; tentative D call: TRBD1 (5 bases). Germline CDR1 is SGHTA and CDR2 is FQGNSA. The CDR3 contains 15 residues. Between the trimmed V and J ends, which lost 4 bases and 7 bases, there was a span of 19 bases. The CDR3 nucleotides are TGTGCCAGCAGCTACCGACAGAAGCGGGGGAGTGGCTACACCTTC. Protein: CASSYRQKRGSGYTF.

The chain joins TRBV28 to TRBJ2-7, with 7 bases identical to TRBD1. The CDR3 sequence is 14 residues long. From germline, CDR1 is MDHEN and CDR2 SYDVKM. V dropped 7 bases and J dropped 3; count of bases not matched to a gene: 9. The CDR3 loop reads CASITGVGHYEQYF. For the CDR3, the DNA is TGTGCCAGCATTACAGGGGTAGGGCACTACGAGCAGTACTTC.

The chain joins TRBV27 to TRBJ2-1, with D perhaps matching TRBD1 (6 bases). The CDR3 extends over 16 amino acids. Germline V gene data show CDR1 as MNHEY and CDR2 as SMNVEV (reference sequence). Trimming took 6 bases from V and 7 from J, leaving 22 bases between them. As DNA, the CDR3 is TGTGCCAGCAGCCAACGGCGCGACAGGTTGGGGAATGAGCAGTTCTTC. Translating gives CASSQRRDRLGNEQFF.

This clone was detected once. V and J are TRBV19 and TRBJ2-1; D may be TRBD2 (6 bases). Germline V gene data show CDR1 as LNHDA and CDR2 as SQIVND (reference sequence). Trimming left V 1 base short and J 0 bases short, with 7 bases between. The CDR3 contains 15 residues. The CDR3 DNA follows: TGTGCCAGTAGTATAGGGGACTCCTCCTACAATGAGCAGTTCTTC. It yields the protein CASSIGDSSYNEQFF.

This rearrangement joins TRBV9 to TRBJ2-1, with 16 bases fitting TRBD2. This CDR3 spans 18 amino acids. The ends lost 4 bases at V and 5 bases at J; junction bases unmatched: 9. Germline V lookup: CDR1 SGDLS, CDR2 YYNGEE. CDR3 sequence reads: CASSPPGLAGGDHNEQFF. In DNA, the CDR3 is TGTGCCAGCAGCCCACCGGGACTAGCGGGAGGGGACCACAATGAGCAGTTCTTC.

The CDR3 loop is CASSTSDRGPQETQYF. In DNA, the CDR3 is TGTGCCAGCAGCACCTCGGACAGGGGGCCACAAGAGACCCAGTACTTC. The chain combines TRBV5-4 with TRBJ2-5; TRBD1 agrees at 11 bases. CDR3 length equals 16 residues. After removal of 4 bases from V and 2 bases from J, the junction contained 7 bases not matched to a gene. Germline CDR1 and CDR2: SGHNT and YYREEE (reference sequence).

This chain joins TRBV30 and TRBJ2-7, with 8 positions matching TRBD2. With 7 bases clipped from V and 5 bases from J, the junction kept 13 bases outside the gene matches. CDR1 is GTSNPN, CDR2 SVGIG, per germline (reference sequence). The CDR3 length is 14 residues. The CDR3 region has the DNA TGTGCCTCCGGCCTGGCGGGGGGAGGGAACGAGCAGTACTTC. Amino acids: CASGLAGGGNEQYF. Full variable domain (rest looked up from reference TRBV30 and TRBJ2-7): SQTIHQWPATLVQPVGSPLSLECTVEGTSNPNLYWYRQAAGRGLQLLFYSVGIGQISSEVPQNLSASRPQDRQFILSSKKLLLSDSGFYLCASGLAGGGNEQYFGPGTRLTVT.

The J gene is TRBJ2-5, the V gene TRBV25-1; 8 bases match TRBD2. CDR3 length: 15 residues. After removal of 3 bases from V and 5 bases from J, the junction contained 8 bases not matched to a gene. Germline values: CDR1 MGHDK, CDR2 SYGVNS. The CDR3 bases are TGTGCCAGCAGTGAGCCGGGACTAGGGGGGGAGACCCAGTACTTC. Its protein product is CASSEPGLGGETQYF.

The chain joins TRBV19 to TRBJ1-5; no clear D gene. This CDR3 has 14 amino acids. The germline CDR1 and CDR2 sequences are LNHDA and SQIVND (reference sequence). V was trimmed by 5 bases and J by 4 bases, leaving 12 bases between them. The CDR3 loop reads CASSSGGVNQPQHF. The CDR3 DNA reads TGTGCCAGTAGTTCCGGCGGGGTAAATCAGCCCCAGCATTTT.

This rearrangement joins TRBV6-5 to TRBJ2-7; TRBD2 matches 8 bases. Germline V gives CDR1 MNHEY, CDR2 SVGAGI. The CDR3 runs to 15 residues. V lost 4 bases and J lost 5; bases outside the gene matches: 10. CDR3 sequence reads: CASSSPGGAFHEQYF. The DNA for the CDR3 is TGTGCCAGCAGTTCCCCGGGGGGGGCTTTCCACGAGCAGTACTTC.

The rearrangement links TRBV3-1 (or the pseudogene TRBV3-2) to TRBJ2-7; no definite D call. CDR1 is LGHDT and CDR2 is YNNKEL in the germline V gene (reference sequence). The CDR3 spans 12 residues. V was cut by 3 bases and J by 9 bases, with 12 bases left in between. Here the CDR3 reads CASSQTQSGQYF. In DNA, the CDR3 is TGTGCCAGCAGCCAGACCCAGTCTGGGCAGTACTTC.

The J gene is TRBJ1-4, the V gene TRBV29-1, with unresolved D. The CDR3 contains 11 residues. The germline V gene has CDR1 SQVTM and CDR2 ANQGSEA. The V and J ends lost 3 bases and 8 bases respectively, with 7 bases between them. CDR3 nucleotides: TGCAGCGTTGAGGCCCGAGAAAAACTGTTTTTT. Translated, it gives CSVEAREKLFF.

The chain couples TRBV4-3 to TRBJ2-1; possibly TRBD2 for D (5 bases). This CDR3 spans 12 amino acids. Germline assignment: CDR1 LGHNA and CDR2 YSLEER. Trimming left V 4 bases short and J 10 bases short, with 11 bases between. As DNA, the CDR3 is TGCGCCAGCAGCCCCAGAACGGGGGAGCAGTTCTTC. Encoded protein: CASSPRTGEQFF.

The chain employs TRBV10-2 and TRBJ2-3, with 7 nucleotides matching TRBD2. This CDR3 has 15 residues. Germline assignment: CDR1 WSHSY and CDR2 SAAADI. Trimming at V came to 3 bases and at J to 3 bases, leaving 6 bases not matched to a gene. The DNA of the CDR3 is TGCGCCAGCAGTGAAACGACTAGCTCTACAGATACGCAGTATTTT. Translated, it gives CASSETTSSTDTQYF.

The chain recombines TRBV28 with TRBJ2-7; D call uncertain. Trimming removed 4 bases from V and 0 bases from J, with 10 bases in between. Germline V gene sequence: CDR1 MDHEN, CDR2 SYDVKM. The CDR3 covers 14 residues. The CDR3: CASSYPTTSYEQYF. The DNA of the CDR3 is TGTGCCAGCAGTTACCCCACTACCTCCTACGAGCAGTACTTC.